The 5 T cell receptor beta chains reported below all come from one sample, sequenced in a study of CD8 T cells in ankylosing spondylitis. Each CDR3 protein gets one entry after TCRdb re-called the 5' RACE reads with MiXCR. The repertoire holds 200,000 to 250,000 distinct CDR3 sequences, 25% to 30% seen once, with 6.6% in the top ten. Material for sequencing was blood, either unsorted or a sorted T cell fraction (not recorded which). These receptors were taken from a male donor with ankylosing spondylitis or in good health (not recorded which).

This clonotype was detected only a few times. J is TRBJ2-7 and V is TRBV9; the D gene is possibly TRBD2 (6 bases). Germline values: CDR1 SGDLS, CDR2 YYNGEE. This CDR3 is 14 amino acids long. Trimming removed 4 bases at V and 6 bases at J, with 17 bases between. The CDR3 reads CASSPSSGGGEQYF. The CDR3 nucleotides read TGTGCCAGCAGCCCCTCGTCCGGGGGAGGCGAGCAGTACTTC.

The CDR3 loop reads CASSSTGPQHF. The DNA of the CDR3 is TGTGCCAGCAGTTCGACAGGGCCCCAGCATTTT. V gene TRBV6-2 or TRBV6-3 combines with J gene TRBJ1-5, with D tentatively TRBD1 (6 bases). The CDR3 loop spans 11 amino acids. The V gene lost 4 bases and the J gene lost 9 bases, with 7 bases spanning the gap. CDR1 is MNHEY and CDR2 is SVGEGT in the germline V gene.

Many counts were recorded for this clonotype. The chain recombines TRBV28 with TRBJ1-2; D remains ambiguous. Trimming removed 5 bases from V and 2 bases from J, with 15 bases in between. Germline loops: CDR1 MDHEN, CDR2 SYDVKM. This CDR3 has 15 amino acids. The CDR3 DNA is TGTGCCAGCAGTGACCCGAGGACGGGGAACTATGGCTACACCTTC. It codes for CASSDPRTGNYGYTF.

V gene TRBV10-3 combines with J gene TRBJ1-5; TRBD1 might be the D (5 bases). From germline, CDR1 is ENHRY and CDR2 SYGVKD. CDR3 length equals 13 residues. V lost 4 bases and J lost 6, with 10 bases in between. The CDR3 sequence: CAISADGGQPQHF. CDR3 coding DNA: TGTGCCATCAGTGCTGATGGGGGTCAGCCCCAGCATTTT.

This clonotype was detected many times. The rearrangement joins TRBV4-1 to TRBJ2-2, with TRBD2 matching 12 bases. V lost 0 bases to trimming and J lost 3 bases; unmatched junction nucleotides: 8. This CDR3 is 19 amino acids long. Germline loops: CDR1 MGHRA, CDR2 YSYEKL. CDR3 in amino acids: CASSQEGSSGRAHTGELFF. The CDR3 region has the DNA TGCGCCAGCAGCCAAGAAGGCTCTAGCGGGAGGGCCCACACCGGGGAGCTGTTTTTT.